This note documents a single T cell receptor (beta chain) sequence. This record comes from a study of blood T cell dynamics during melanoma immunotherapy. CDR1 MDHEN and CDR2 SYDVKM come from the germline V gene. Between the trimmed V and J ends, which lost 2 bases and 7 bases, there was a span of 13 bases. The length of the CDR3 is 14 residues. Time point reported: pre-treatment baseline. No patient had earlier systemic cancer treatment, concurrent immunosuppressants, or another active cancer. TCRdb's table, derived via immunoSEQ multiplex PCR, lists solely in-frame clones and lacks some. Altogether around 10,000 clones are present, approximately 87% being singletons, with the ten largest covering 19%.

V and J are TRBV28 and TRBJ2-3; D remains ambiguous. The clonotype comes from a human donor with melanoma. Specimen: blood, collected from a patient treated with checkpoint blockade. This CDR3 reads CASSLGQELNTQYF. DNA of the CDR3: TGTGCCAGCAGTTTAGGGCAGGAGCTAAATACGCAGTATTTT.